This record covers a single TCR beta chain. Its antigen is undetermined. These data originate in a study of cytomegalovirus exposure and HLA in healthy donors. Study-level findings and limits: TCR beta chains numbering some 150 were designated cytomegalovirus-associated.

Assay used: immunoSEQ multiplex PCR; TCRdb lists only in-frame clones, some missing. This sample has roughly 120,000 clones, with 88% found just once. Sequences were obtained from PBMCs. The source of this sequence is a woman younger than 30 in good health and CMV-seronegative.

CDR3 residues: CASSQNVGAVTQYF. Here the CDR3 DNA reads TGTGCCAGCAGCCAGAATGTGGGAGCGGTTACGCAGTATTTT. The gene calls are TRBV7-2 and TRBJ2-3; D is perhaps TRBD2 (5 bases). The CDR3 has 14 residues. Germline V gene sequence: CDR1 SGHTA, CDR2 FQGNSA. V was trimmed by 5 bases and J by 8 bases, leaving 17 bases between them.